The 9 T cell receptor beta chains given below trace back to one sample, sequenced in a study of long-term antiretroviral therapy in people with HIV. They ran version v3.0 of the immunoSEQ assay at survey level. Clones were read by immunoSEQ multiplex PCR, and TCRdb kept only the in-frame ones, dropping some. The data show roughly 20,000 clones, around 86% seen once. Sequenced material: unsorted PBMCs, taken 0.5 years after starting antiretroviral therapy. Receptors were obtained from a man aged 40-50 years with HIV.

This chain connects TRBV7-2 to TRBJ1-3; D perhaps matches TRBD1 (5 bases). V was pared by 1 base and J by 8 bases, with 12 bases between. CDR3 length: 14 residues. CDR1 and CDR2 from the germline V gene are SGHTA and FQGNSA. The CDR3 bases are TGTGCCAGCAGCTTAGGGGGACTGGGAGACACCATATATTTT. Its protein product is CASSLGGLGDTIYF.

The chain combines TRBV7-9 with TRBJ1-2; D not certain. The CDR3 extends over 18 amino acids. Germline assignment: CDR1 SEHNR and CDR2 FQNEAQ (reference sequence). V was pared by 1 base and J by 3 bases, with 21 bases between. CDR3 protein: CASSLVPPDTTDYYGYTF. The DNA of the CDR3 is TGTGCCAGCAGCTTAGTTCCCCCAGACACGACGGACTACTATGGCTACACCTTC.

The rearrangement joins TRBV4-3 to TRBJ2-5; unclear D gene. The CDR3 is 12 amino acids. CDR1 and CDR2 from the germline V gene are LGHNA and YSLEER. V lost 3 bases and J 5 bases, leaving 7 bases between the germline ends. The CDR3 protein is CASSQLGETQYF. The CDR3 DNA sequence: TGCGCCAGCAGCCAGCTGGGGGAGACCCAGTACTTC.

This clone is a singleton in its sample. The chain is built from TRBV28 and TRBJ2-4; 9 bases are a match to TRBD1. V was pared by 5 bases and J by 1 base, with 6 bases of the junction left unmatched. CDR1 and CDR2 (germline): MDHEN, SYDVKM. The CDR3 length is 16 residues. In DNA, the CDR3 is TGTGCCAGCAGTCCAGGGACAGGGAAGGCCAAAAACATTCAGTACTTC. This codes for CASSPGTGKAKNIQYF. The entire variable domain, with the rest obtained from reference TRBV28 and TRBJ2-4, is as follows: DVKVTQSSRYLVKRTGEKVFLECVQDMDHENMFWYRQDPGLGLRLIYFSYDVKMKEKGDIPEGYSVSREKKERFSLILESASTNQTSMYLCASSPGTGKAKNIQYFGAGTRLSVL.

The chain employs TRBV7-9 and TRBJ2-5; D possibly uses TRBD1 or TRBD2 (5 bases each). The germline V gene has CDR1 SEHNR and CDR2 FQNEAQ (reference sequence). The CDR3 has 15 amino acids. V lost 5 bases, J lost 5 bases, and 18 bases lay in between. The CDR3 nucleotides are TGTGCCAGCAGCCCGTGGGACGGCGTAAGGGAGACCCAGTACTTC. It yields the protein CASSPWDGVRETQYF. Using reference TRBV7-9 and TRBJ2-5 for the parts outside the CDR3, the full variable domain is DTGVSQNPRHKITKRGQNVTFRCDPISEHNRLYWYRQTLGQGPEFLTYFQNEAQLEKSRLLSDRFSAERPKGSFSTLEIQRTEQGDSAMYLCASSPWDGVRETQYFGPGTRLLVL.

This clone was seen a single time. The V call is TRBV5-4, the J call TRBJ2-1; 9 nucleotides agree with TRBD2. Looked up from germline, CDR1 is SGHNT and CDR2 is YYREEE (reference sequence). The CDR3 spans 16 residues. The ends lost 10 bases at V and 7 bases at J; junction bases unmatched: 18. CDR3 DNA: TGTGCCTTCGAAGGGGGGTCCCGCGGGGGGGAGAATGAGCAGTTCTTC. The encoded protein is CAFEGGSRGGENEQFF.

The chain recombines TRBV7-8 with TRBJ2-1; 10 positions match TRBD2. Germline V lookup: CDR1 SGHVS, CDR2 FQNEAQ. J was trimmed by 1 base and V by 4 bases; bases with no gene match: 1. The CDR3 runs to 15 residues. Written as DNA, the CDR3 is TGTGCCAGCAGCTCACTAGCGGGGTCCTACAATGAGCAGTTCTTC. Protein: CASSSLAGSYNEQFF.

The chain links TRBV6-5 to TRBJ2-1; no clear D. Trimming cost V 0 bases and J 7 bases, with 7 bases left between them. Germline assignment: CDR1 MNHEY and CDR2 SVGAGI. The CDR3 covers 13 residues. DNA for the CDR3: TGTGCCAGCAGTTACTCGAATGAAAATGAGCAGTTCTTC. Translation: CASSYSNENEQFF.

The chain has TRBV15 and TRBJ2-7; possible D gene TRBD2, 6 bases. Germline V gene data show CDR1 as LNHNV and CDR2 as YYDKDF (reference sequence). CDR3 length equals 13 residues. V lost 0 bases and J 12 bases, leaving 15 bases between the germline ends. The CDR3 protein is CATSRDRDGSLYF. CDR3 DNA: TGTGCCACCAGCAGAGATAGGGACGGGAGTTTGTACTTC.